These T cell receptor beta chains were read from a single sample in a study of cytomegalovirus exposure and HLA in healthy donors. Sequencing was performed with immunoSEQ multiplex PCR; in TCRdb, only in-frame clones are kept and a portion is missing. The table has roughly 140,000 clones, under 90% seen once. The sample was PBMCs. The receptors here all came from a male donor in good health and CMV-seronegative. Both conserved end residues are trimmed from each CDR3.

V gene	CDR3 protein
TRBV27	ASSRSTGEGEQY
TRBV28	ASRPGDFSYEQY
TRBV10-3	ARGGRYVTGTGELF
TRBV19	ATVGQSRNEQF
TRBV6-5	ASSPHLRGEAF
TRBV28	ASSPGQSPEQY
TRBV28	ASSTNRDGQPQH
TRBV2	ASTTGWTEAF
TRBV7-6	ASSLGGRGSDEQF
TRBV29-1	SVDRGPFGYT
TRBV10-1	ASSAGSGIEQY
TRBV14	ASSQDRRANYGYT
TRBV6-5	ASRSGGLYGYT
TRBV7-6	ASRAGAPSSYNEQF
TRBV4-1	ASSQAGIPNTGELF
TRBV28	ASSLSRRGYT
TRBV7-2	ASSLKGAQGNNEQF
TRBV11-2	ASSYQQGAGNTIY
TRBV10-3	AITDGTGGRDEQF
TRBV5-4	ASSTGTAGADTQY
TRBV7-6	ASSLAGGSEQY
TRBV11-2	ASSRRDSGMTGELF
TRBV18	ASSPSAGQNTGELF
TRBV7-3	ASSLRSSSGRRDYNEQF
TRBV19	ASSKGLAGGSSYNEQF
TRBV7-9	ASSWGDQPQH
TRBV7-2	AISGLAGPGANEQF
TRBV28	ASSTGMGNTEAF
TRBV5-1	ASSLLETVRSTDTQY
TRBV4-1	ASSQDWGGAPGGTQY
TRBV28	ASSTPGGRLETQY
TRBV27	ATRFPGYGYT
TRBV5-1	ASSPVRGAAYGYT
TRBV7-9	ASSLRQDADTQY
TRBV18	ASSLGDQPQH
TRBV7-9	ASSLDTGRHEQF
TRBV7-9	ASSLAGTLGNQPQH
TRBV7-9	ASSSASGRSGEQY
TRBV5-5	ASSWDRGRGTEAF
TRBV6-5	ASSPGDRAGNTIY
TRBV4-3	ASSQDRQGALTGELF
TRBV5-1	ASRRVTDQETQY
TRBV9	ASSDRDSGEKLF
TRBV5-6	ASSPTDFAGYNEQF
TRBV5-8	ASGTGHGGNTIY
TRBV4-2	ASSRGLAVTSTDTQY